These 26 T cell receptor beta chains originate from one sample sequenced in a study of T-cell reconstitution after alpha-beta-depleted transplantation in children. A library of TCRbeta sequences, prepared with unique molecular identifiers, was generated. TCRdb re-analysed the PCR reads in MiXCR, keeping a single row per CDR3 protein. The table has approximately 350,000 distinct CDR3 sequences, 10% seen once. Sequencing was performed on PBMCs from the stem cell graft donor, taken from the stem cell graft. The receptors originated from a human donor who donated a stem cell graft to a child with acute lymphoblastic leukemia.

This clonotype was seen a handful of times. The chain employs TRBV18 and TRBJ1-5; TRBD1 matches 7 bases. The junction had 7 bases not matched to a gene; V was cut back by 3 bases and J by 2 bases. Germline assignment: CDR1 KGHSH and CDR2 LQKENI. The CDR3 runs to 16 residues. The CDR3 region has the DNA TGTGCCAGCTCACCTGGGAACACAGGGGGCAATCAGCCCCAGCATTTT. Translating it yields CASSPGNTGGNQPQHF.

This clonotype was seen a few times. This rearrangement joins TRBV29-1 to TRBJ2-3; tentative D call: TRBD2 (5 bases). Trimming removed 8 bases from V and 4 bases from J, with 25 bases in between. Looked up from germline, CDR1 is SQVTM and CDR2 is ANQGSEA. This CDR3 spans 16 amino acids. CDR3 bases: TGCAGCTCAACCGTGGTAGCGACATCCAACGCAGATACGCAGTATTTT. Its translation is CSSTVVATSNADTQYF.

This clonotype appeared a few times. The rearrangement links TRBV15 to TRBJ2-1; no firm D call. Germline loops: CDR1 LNHNV, CDR2 YYDKDF (reference sequence). V shed 4 bases and J shed 5 bases, with 15 bases lying between them. There are 15 residues in the CDR3. CDR3 loop: CATSTSFTSHNEQFF. The CDR3 DNA is TGTGCCACCAGCACTAGTTTTACGTCGCACAATGAGCAGTTCTTC.

This clonotype showed up many times. The rearrangement joins TRBV10-2 to TRBJ2-7, with 13 bases fitting TRBD2. CDR3 length equals 16 residues. V lost 3 bases, J lost 7 bases, and 9 bases stayed unmatched. Germline V gives CDR1 WSHSY, CDR2 SAAADI. The CDR3 coding sequence is TGCGCCAGCAGTGATCCGGGACTAGCGGGGAGTTGGGAGCAGTACTTC. Encoded protein: CASSDPGLAGSWEQYF.

On this clonotype itself: The junction departs from the called germline gene at one end, perhaps through a read error. The rearrangement uses TRBV6-6 and TRBJ2-5; D might be TRBD2 (5 bases). The CDR3 loop spans 11 amino acids. Germline CDR1 is MNHNY and CDR2 is SVGAGI (reference sequence). As DNA, the CDR3 is TGTGCCAGTAGTGATTGGACTCAATGGGTTTTC. This gives the protein CASSDWTQWVF.

This clonotype was seen a few times. The J gene is TRBJ1-6, the V gene TRBV28; D is undetermined. CDR1 MDHEN and CDR2 SYDVKM come from the germline V gene. Trimming removed 2 bases from V and 10 bases from J, with 24 bases in between. The CDR3 consists of 18 residues. The CDR3 nucleotides read TGTGCCAGCAGTTTAAGGGTAGTGTACGGCCTTACGTTGTCACCCCTCCACTTT. Protein: CASSLRVVYGLTLSPLHF.

This clonotype was recorded a few times. J is TRBJ1-1 and V is TRBV18; 8 bases match TRBD1. The CDR3 is 13 residues long. Germline V lookup: CDR1 KGHSH, CDR2 LQKENI. With V trimmed by 2 bases and J by 8 bases, 4 bases remained unmatched. Written as DNA, the CDR3 is TGTGCCAGCTCACCAAACCGGGACAGGGAAGCTTTCTTT. Translating it yields CASSPNRDREAFF.

This sequence joins TRBV29-1 and TRBJ2-2, with TRBD2 matching over 10 bases. The V gene's germline CDR1 is SQVTM and CDR2 ANQGSEA. V lost 1 base and J lost 5; bases outside the gene matches: 7. The CDR3 has 16 amino acids. CDR3 amino acids: CSVEGLAGDVTGELFF. The CDR3 DNA is TGCAGCGTTGAAGGCCTAGCGGGAGATGTGACCGGGGAGCTGTTTTTT.

This clonotype turned up a few times. V and J are TRBV6-1 and TRBJ2-4, with 7 bases fitting TRBD1. CDR1 is MNHNS and CDR2 is SASEGT in the germline V gene. The CDR3 totals 16 residues. V lost 5 bases and J lost 8; bases outside the gene matches: 15. This chain's CDR3 is CASSRGTALGVDIQYF. The CDR3 DNA follows: TGTGCCAGCAGTCGAGGGACAGCGCTGGGTGTTGACATTCAGTACTTC.

This clonotype showed up just a few times. The chain is built from TRBV27 and TRBJ2-7, with 7 bases identical to TRBD1. The CDR3 runs to 16 residues. V lost 0 bases to trimming and J lost 3 bases; unmatched junction nucleotides: 8. Germline assignment: CDR1 MNHEY and CDR2 SMNVEV (reference sequence). CDR3 bases: TGTGCCAGCAGTTTATCAGCGACAGGGCTCGTCTACGAGCAGTACTTC. The encoded protein is CASSLSATGLVYEQYF.

This clonotype was counted only a few times. This chain links TRBV5-6 with TRBJ1-1; D gene ambiguous. The germline CDR1 and CDR2 sequences are SGHDT and YYEEEE. V lost 0 bases and J lost 4, with 7 bases in between. This CDR3 contains 13 residues. The CDR3 protein is CASSLGLRTEAFF. CDR3 in DNA: TGTGCCAGCAGCTTGGGTCTTCGCACTGAAGCTTTCTTT.

This chain's CDR3 is CASSLDPTGFETQYF. CDR3 bases: TGTGCCAGCAGCTTAGACCCCACAGGGTTCGAGACCCAGTACTTC. The chain recombines TRBV7-9 with TRBJ2-5; D may be TRBD1 (6 bases). Germline CDR1 SEHNR, CDR2 FQNEAQ (reference sequence). Trimming removed 1 base from V and 5 bases from J, with 14 bases in between. This CDR3 comprises 15 residues.

The V call is TRBV13, the J call TRBJ1-1; D gene unclear. The germline V gene encodes CDR1 PRHDT and CDR2 FYEKMQ (reference sequence). V was clipped by 1 base and J by 2 bases, with 23 bases between them. This CDR3 is built from 19 residues. This CDR3 is CASSLEKQPYLGRNTEAFF. The CDR3 DNA follows: TGTGCCAGCAGCTTAGAAAAACAGCCTTATCTCGGAAGAAACACTGAAGCTTTCTTT.

There are a few counts of this clonotype. J is TRBJ2-3 and V is TRBV7-9, with TRBD2 identical over 11 bases. CDR1 is SEHNR and CDR2 is FQNEAQ in the germline V gene (reference sequence). The CDR3 runs 15 residues. The trim removed 2 bases at V and 4 bases at J, leaving 2 bases unmatched. CDR3 DNA sequence: TGTGCCAGCAGCTTACAACTAGCGGGAGCAGATACGCAGTATTTT. Amino acid sequence: CASSLQLAGADTQYF.

This clonotype was seen a handful of times. The V and J genes are TRBV12-3 or TRBV12-4 and TRBJ1-2; 8 nucleotides agree with TRBD1. The CDR3 length is 12 residues. V lost 2 bases and J lost 13; bases outside the gene matches: 6. CDR3 nucleotide sequence: TGTGCCAGCAGTTTACACCCAGGGGGCCCCACCTTC. As protein: CASSLHPGGPTF.

There are a few counts of this clonotype. The rearrangement joins TRBV27 to TRBJ2-5; TRBD2 aligns across 11 bases. CDR1 is MNHEY, CDR2 SMNVEV, per germline (reference sequence). The CDR3 contains 15 residues. V dropped 4 bases and J dropped 5; count of bases not matched to a gene: 6. The CDR3 loop is CASSWGLAVGETQYF. In nucleotides, the CDR3 is TGTGCCAGCAGTTGGGGACTAGCGGTGGGGGAGACCCAGTACTTC.

This clonotype was observed a handful of times. The V gene is TRBV19, the J gene TRBJ1-5, with unresolved D. V was trimmed by 4 bases and J by 6 bases, leaving 10 bases between them. This CDR3 region has 13 residues. Germline lookup yields CDR1 LNHDA and CDR2 SQIVND (reference sequence). The CDR3 DNA reads as TGTGCCAGTAGTAGGTCGGCCTTTCAGCCCCAGCATTTT. Its translation is CASSRSAFQPQHF.

There are many counts of this clonotype. The chain combines TRBV20-1 with TRBJ2-3; 10 nucleotides agree with TRBD2. This CDR3 comprises 14 residues. Germline CDR1 reads DFQATT; CDR2 reads SNEGSKA (reference sequence). Losses at the gene ends were 6 bases for V and 0 bases for J; bases not matched to a gene: 3. This chain's CDR3 is CSALTSGSTDTQYF. CDR3 DNA sequence: TGCAGTGCCCTGACTAGCGGGAGCACAGATACGCAGTATTTT.

This clonotype was detected only a few times. The chain has TRBV7-2 and TRBJ1-3, with D unresolved. The CDR3 consists of 14 residues. In germline, CDR1 is SGHTA, CDR2 FQGNSA. V was trimmed by 3 bases and J by 4 bases, leaving 10 bases between them. CDR3 in amino acids: CASSLRPEGNTIYF. The DNA for the CDR3 is TGTGCCAGCAGCTTGCGGCCCGAAGGAAACACCATATATTTT.

This clonotype was counted a single time. The rearrangement uses TRBV4-3 and TRBJ2-1, with D maybe TRBD2 (6 bases). The ends were cut back, 4 bases at V and 5 bases at J, with 15 bases in the middle. Germline assignment: CDR1 LGHNA and CDR2 YSLEER. This CDR3 contains 15 residues. Here the CDR3 DNA reads TGCGCCAGCAGCCTAGGATCGGGGGAGGACAATGAGCAGTTCTTC. Residues: CASSLGSGEDNEQFF.

J is TRBJ2-7 and V is TRBV28; 8 nucleotides align to TRBD1. Germline lookup yields CDR1 MDHEN and CDR2 SYDVKM. This CDR3 spans 15 amino acids. V lost 4 bases and J lost 3; bases outside the gene matches: 8. In DNA, the CDR3 is TGTGCCAGCAGTTCACGACAGGGGAGAGGCTACGAGCAGTACTTC. Translation gives CASSSRQGRGYEQYF.

There are a few counts of this clonotype. The chain is built from TRBV2 and TRBJ2-7; 12 nucleotides agree with TRBD2. Per the germline V gene, CDR1 is SNHLY and CDR2 is FYNNEI. This CDR3 has 16 residues. The J segment lost 4 bases and the V segment lost 3 bases, leaving 7 bases of the junction unmatched. The CDR3: CASSDLGLAGQYEQYF. The CDR3 DNA reads TGTGCCAGCAGTGACTTGGGACTAGCGGGCCAATACGAGCAGTACTTC. The full variable domain, in which reference TRBV2 and TRBJ2-7 provide the parts outside the CDR3, is EPEVTQTPSHQVTQMGQEVILRCVPISNHLYFYWYRQILGQKVEFLVSFYNNEISEKSEIFDDQFSVERPDGSNFTLKIRSTKLEDSAMYFCASSDLGLAGQYEQYFGPGTRLTVT.

The chain employs TRBV4-3 and TRBJ2-3, with 16 bases identical to TRBD2. The CDR3 has 19 residues. Germline CDR1 LGHNA, CDR2 YSLEER. The J segment lost 3 bases and the V segment lost 0 bases, leaving 6 bases of the junction unmatched. This CDR3 reads CASSQEEGLAGGPTDTQYF. DNA for the CDR3: TGCGCCAGCAGCCAAGAGGAGGGACTAGCGGGAGGGCCGACAGATACGCAGTATTTT.

The genes are TRBV6-1 and TRBJ2-2; 10 bases agree with TRBD2. CDR1 and CDR2 (germline): MNHNS, SASEGT. Unmatched junction bases numbered 2, after V lost 7 bases and J lost 0 bases. The CDR3 spans 15 residues. The CDR3 sequence is CASKGLATNTGELFF. The CDR3, as DNA: TGTGCCAGCAAGGGACTAGCGACGAACACCGGGGAGCTGTTTTTT.

This clonotype has at least ten counts. This chain uses TRBV5-1 with TRBJ1-1, with D perhaps TRBD1 (6 bases). CDR3 length: 14 residues. V lost 0 bases to trimming and J lost 6 bases, with 12 bases between them. Germline loops: CDR1 SGHRS, CDR2 YFSETQ. CDR3 loop: CASSLGSGAAEAFF. The CDR3, as DNA: TGCGCCAGCAGCTTGGGTTCAGGGGCGGCTGAAGCTTTCTTT.

The chain recombines TRBV4-3 with TRBJ1-6; no firm D call. The CDR3 runs 16 residues. V lost 0 bases and J lost 9, with 15 bases in between. The germline gives CDR1 LGHNA, CDR2 YSLEER. CDR3: CASSQDPPPASSPLHF. In DNA form, the CDR3 reads TGCGCCAGCAGCCAAGATCCCCCACCGGCTAGTTCACCCCTCCACTTT.